The 23 T cell receptor beta chains reported below all come from one sample, sequenced in a study of cytomegalovirus exposure and HLA in healthy donors listed by TCRdb under 2017. The receptor library was made with the immunoSEQ multiplex PCR assay. The multiplex PCR relied on a mix of 60 forward primers for TCR Vbeta segments and 13 reverse primers for TCR Jbeta segments. In its TCRdb copy, this immuneACCESS table keeps in-frame sequences only and misses some clones. Where compared with another copy, unresolved V genes explain less than half of these, and the others have no known cause. Counted in this sample were fewer than 95,000 clones; roughly 63% of them appeared once. The ten biggest clones cover around a fifth of the sample. The sample consisted of PBMCs. Receptor source: a woman aged 50 to 60 in good health and CMV-seropositive.

This clone has only a few counts. The chain carries TRBV5-1 and TRBJ2-2, with a weak D call TRBD2 (7 bases). V dropped 7 bases and J dropped 3 bases, with 13 bases sitting between them. Germline assignment: CDR1 SGHRS and CDR2 YFSETQ. The CDR3 is 14 residues long. The CDR3 here is CASRGARDTGELFF. CDR3 nucleotide sequence: TGCGCCAGCCGGGGGGCGCGGGACACCGGGGAGCTGTTTTTT. Full variable domain (remainder filled in from reference TRBV5-1 and TRBJ2-2): KAGVTQTPRYLIKTRGQQVTLSCSPISGHRSVSWYQQTPGQGLQFLFEYFSETQRNKGNFPGRFSGRQFSNSRSEMNVSTLELGDSALYLCASRGARDTGELFFGEGSRLTVL.

The rearrangement links TRBV6-5 to TRBJ2-1; D is unclear. There are 13 residues in the CDR3. Trimming left V 8 bases short and J 2 bases short, with 10 bases between. Germline V gene data show CDR1 as MNHEY and CDR2 as SVGAGI. DNA of the CDR3: TGTGCCAGCGCTGACTCAACCTACAATGAGCAGTTCTTC. It yields the protein CASADSTYNEQFF.

This clone occurred a few times. The J gene is TRBJ1-1, the V gene TRBV5-4, with TRBD1 as a possible D gene (5 bases). The germline CDR1 and CDR2 sequences are SGHNT and YYREEE (reference sequence). There are 14 residues in the CDR3. Trimming stripped 1 base from V and 5 bases from J, with 12 bases between. The CDR3 loop reads CASSLSGVWTEAFF. CDR3 bases: TGTGCCAGCAGCTTGTCGGGGGTTTGGACTGAAGCTTTCTTT. Full variable domain (rest looked up from reference TRBV5-4 and TRBJ1-1): ETGVTQSPTHLIKTRGQQVTLRCSSQSGHNTVSWYQQALGQGPQFIFQYYREEENGRGNFPPRFSGLQFPNYSSELNVNALELDDSALYLCASSLSGVWTEAFFGQGTRLTVV.

This clone appeared a few times. CDR3 coding DNA: TGTGCCAGCAGTTCACCGACAGGGAAGGAGGGAGGCCACTCCTACAATGAGCAGTTCTTC. This translates into CASSSPTGKEGGHSYNEQFF. The chain links TRBV28 to TRBJ2-1; D possibly corresponds to TRBD1 (7 bases). Germline values: CDR1 MDHEN, CDR2 SYDVKM. The ends were cut back, 4 bases at V and 0 bases at J, with 25 bases in the middle. The CDR3 runs 20 residues.

The chain couples TRBV29-1 to TRBJ2-7; D perhaps matches TRBD1 (6 bases). The germline V gene encodes CDR1 SQVTM and CDR2 ANQGSEA. V was shortened by 0 bases and J by 5 bases, with 14 bases between the two germline ends. There are 14 residues in the CDR3. CDR3: CSVEDRAGAHEQYF. Here the CDR3 DNA reads TGCAGCGTTGAAGATCGCGCAGGGGCTCACGAGCAGTACTTC.

The rearrangement links TRBV27 to TRBJ2-7, with 10 bases matching TRBD1. From germline, CDR1 is MNHEY and CDR2 SMNVEV (reference sequence). CDR3 length: 15 amino acids. V lost 7 bases and J lost 2; bases outside the gene matches: 8. The CDR3 sequence is CASTPRGQGAYEQYF. The CDR3 nucleotides read TGTGCCAGCACCCCCCGTGGACAGGGGGCCTACGAGCAGTACTTC.

There are a few counts of this clone. V gene TRBV7-9 combines with J gene TRBJ2-5, with 13 bases that match TRBD2. The CDR3 has 19 amino acids. Unmatched junction bases numbered 14, after V lost 3 bases and J lost 4 bases. From germline, CDR1 is SEHNR and CDR2 FQNEAQ (reference sequence). The CDR3 DNA reads as TGTGCCAGCAGCTTTTCCCCTCTTACTAGCGGGGGGGCGCGAGAGACCCAGTACTTC. It translates to CASSFSPLTSGGARETQYF.

This chain uses TRBV11-3 with TRBJ2-1; maybe TRBD1 (5 bases). V was shortened by 1 base and J by 0 bases, with 10 bases between the two germline ends. In germline, CDR1 is SGHNT, CDR2 YENEEA. This CDR3 has 16 residues. The CDR3 sequence is CASSLGDSSSYNEQFF. The DNA of the CDR3 is TGTGCCAGCAGCTTAGGCGACAGCAGCTCCTACAATGAGCAGTTCTTC.

This clone was found a few times. The chain joins TRBV4-1 to TRBJ1-2; TRBD1 is a possible D gene (6 bases). With 0 bases removed from V and 7 bases from J, the gap between germline ends came to 15 bases. The CDR3 consists of 15 residues. Germline V gives CDR1 MGHRA, CDR2 YSYEKL. In nucleotides, the CDR3 is TGCGCCAGCAGCCAAGATCGGGGACAATCAGGTGGCTACACCTTC. It codes for CASSQDRGQSGGYTF.

This clone was found once. CDR3: CASSEYDYGYTF. The DNA of the CDR3 is TGTGCCAGCAGTGAATATGACTATGGCTACACCTTC. This chain uses TRBV2 with TRBJ1-2, with no clear D. CDR3 size: 12 residues. V was trimmed by 2 bases and J by 3 bases, leaving 4 bases between them. Germline V gene sequence: CDR1 SNHLY, CDR2 FYNNEI.

The chain uses TRBV5-1 and TRBJ2-1, with 10 bases that match TRBD2. Trimming cost V 4 bases and J 10 bases; bases outside gene matches: 8. The CDR3 is 14 residues long. The germline V gene encodes CDR1 SGHRS and CDR2 YFSETQ. The CDR3 region has the DNA TGCGCCAGCAGCGCACTAGCGGGGAGGGTCGAGCAGTTCTTC. It specifies CASSALAGRVEQFF.

The V call is TRBV19, the J call TRBJ1-4; D is uncertain. CDR1 is LNHDA and CDR2 is SQIVND in the germline V gene (reference sequence). This CDR3 region has 13 residues. The V end was cut by 5 bases, the J end by 8 bases, with 12 bases between. This chain's CDR3 is CASSFGSEEKLFF. DNA of the CDR3: TGTGCCAGTAGTTTCGGGTCGGAGGAAAAACTGTTTTTT.

In regard to this clone: The same CDR3 arises from other DNA sequences in this sample as well. The chain is built from TRBV15 and TRBJ2-5; 10 positions match TRBD1. The CDR3 spans 14 residues. Per the germline V gene, CDR1 is LNHNV and CDR2 is YYDKDF (reference sequence). The trim removed 3 bases at V and 2 bases at J, leaving 0 bases unmatched. CDR3 region: CATSRDRGQETQYF. The CDR3 nucleotides are TGTGCCACCAGCAGGGACAGGGGGCAAGAGACCCAGTACTTC.

There are a few counts of this clone. The rearrangement links TRBV29-1 to TRBJ2-7; possible D gene TRBD1, 5 bases. Germline assignment: CDR1 SQVTM and CDR2 ANQGSEA. The CDR3 has 13 amino acids. Trimming removed 7 bases at V and 5 bases at J, with 18 bases between. In DNA, the CDR3 is TGCAGCGCCAGGGATCTTCGGCTCCACGAGCAGTACTTC. It yields the protein CSARDLRLHEQYF.

The rearrangement joins TRBV6-1 to TRBJ1-1; tentatively, D is TRBD1 (5 bases). V was cut by 5 bases and J by 11 bases, with 18 bases left in between. CDR3 length equals 13 residues. Germline CDR1 and CDR2: MNHNS and SASEGT. CDR3 coding DNA: TGTGCCAGCAGTACCCCTCCAGGGAGGAGCGCTTTCTTT. This codes for CASSTPPGRSAFF.

The chain joins TRBV7-2 to TRBJ1-1; a weak D match, TRBD1 (6 bases). The V gene's germline CDR1 is SGHTA and CDR2 FQGNSA. V lost 5 bases to trimming and J lost 4 bases, with 11 bases between them. CDR3 length: 13 amino acids. The CDR3 here is CASSPRGFTEAFF. CDR3 nucleotide sequence: TGTGCCAGCAGCCCGAGGGGGTTCACTGAAGCTTTCTTT.

CDR3 loop: CASSLTGTSGDTQYF. CDR3 nucleotides: TGTGCCAGCAGCCTGACCGGGACTAGCGGAGATACGCAGTATTTT. The genes are TRBV7-8 and TRBJ2-3, with TRBD2 matching over 11 bases. The CDR3 contains 15 residues. Germline CDR1 SGHVS, CDR2 FQNEAQ. V shed 5 bases and J 5 bases; nucleotides not matched to a gene: 6.

This chain links TRBV19 with TRBJ1-1; possible D gene TRBD1, 6 bases. CDR1 is LNHDA and CDR2 is SQIVND in the germline V gene (reference sequence). The V end lost 9 bases, the J end lost 1 base, and 15 bases lay between the germline ends. There are 14 residues in the CDR3. The CDR3 protein is CASLRDRQNTEAFF. The CDR3 coding sequence is TGTGCCAGCCTTAGAGACAGGCAGAACACTGAAGCTTTCTTT.

V gene TRBV7-2 combines with J gene TRBJ1-1; D remains ambiguous. Germline CDR1 is SGHTA and CDR2 is FQGNSA. Trimming took off 1 base at V and 0 bases at J, with 6 bases between the two ends. The CDR3 loop spans 14 amino acids. The CDR3 sequence is CASSLEHLNTEAFF. The CDR3 DNA reads TGTGCCAGCAGCTTAGAACACCTGAACACTGAAGCTTTCTTT.

V is TRBV2 and J is TRBJ2-5; 8 bases map to TRBD1. The V gene's germline CDR1 is SNHLY and CDR2 FYNNEI. This CDR3 has 14 residues. The V gene end was trimmed by 7 bases and the J gene end by 4 bases; junction bases not matched to a gene: 8. Here the CDR3 DNA reads TGTGCCAGCACCCCCGGGACAGGAAGAGAGACCCAGTACTTC. The encoded protein is CASTPGTGRETQYF.

This clone was detected a few times. The same CDR3 can be traced to other DNA sequences in this sample. The chain combines TRBV28 with TRBJ2-1; 11 nucleotides align to TRBD2. The CDR3 contains 15 residues. Losses at the gene ends were 3 bases for V and 4 bases for J; bases not matched to a gene: 2. Germline CDR1 reads MDHEN; CDR2 reads SYDVKM. The CDR3 sequence: CASSFLAGGYNEQFF. As DNA, the CDR3 is TGTGCCAGCAGTTTCCTAGCGGGGGGATACAATGAGCAGTTCTTC.

V is TRBV6-1 and J is TRBJ2-2, with TRBD2 identical over 8 bases. After removal of 6 bases from V and 3 bases from J, the junction contained 6 bases not matched to a gene. The CDR3 contains 15 residues. The germline V gene encodes CDR1 MNHNS and CDR2 SASEGT. DNA for the CDR3: TGTGCCAGCAGCCCAACGGGGGGGGACACCGGGGAGCTGTTTTTT. It specifies CASSPTGGDTGELFF.

This clone has a single count. In DNA form, the CDR3 reads TGTGCCAGCTCACCGGGGACAGGGGATGATGGCTACACCTTC. It encodes CASSPGTGDDGYTF. The chain recombines TRBV18 with TRBJ1-2; 10 bases are a match to TRBD1. Germline-derived CDR1 and CDR2 are KGHSH and LQKENI. J was trimmed by 6 bases and V by 3 bases; bases with no gene match: 4. The CDR3 is 14 amino acids.